This T cell receptor beta chain was recovered during a study of response to subunit inactivated influenza vaccine (dated by TCRdb to about 2018). The study in broad terms: To follow how T cells responded to a trivalent subunit inactivated influenza vaccine, the researchers relied on deep quantitative profiling of the T cell receptor repertoire. Overall study outcomes, separate from this receptor: According to the authors, only a limited number of new T cells may be recruited by each seasonal influenza vaccination.

Library prep was done by RT-PCR. TCRdb shows the sequencer as Illumina HiSeq 2500. TCRdb trimmed the raw reads at Q25, called clones with MiXCR and kept productive beta chains. Rows with one shared CDR3 protein collapse into an entry with the most common genes and DNA. The sample data list 450,000 to 600,000 distinct CDR3 sequences, and about 15% of these were observed just once. Less than 4% of the sample belongs to the ten largest clones. This clonotype appeared a few times. The target of this receptor is not known. No base quality values were provided; no much bigger clone lies one nucleotide off. CDR1 and CDR2 are drawn from the germline V gene (reference sequence): SEHNR, FQNEAQ. The CDR3 spans 15 residues, from the cysteine through the phenylalanine. The kept DNA is CDR3 alone, 45 bases in frame from the first base. V gives up 4 bases and J gives up 5 bases, and the segment between their germline ends measures 15 bases.

The receptor's source is a man between 50 and 70 years old who received an inactivated influenza vaccine. Donor details come from another sample of the same person, matched by shared clones. The chain joins TRBV7-9 to TRBJ2-1; the D gene is not confidently resolved. This material consisted of CD4+ T cells sorted from PBMCs, taken 23 months after vaccination. The bases are TGTGCCAGCAGCTCGCAGTCGTTAAATAACAATGAGCAGTTCTTC. Translated, this gives CASSSQSLNNNEQFF. With the portions outside the CDR3 filled from the reference TRBV7-9 and TRBJ2-1 genes, the complete variable region becomes DTGVSQNPRHKITKRGQNVTFRCDPISEHNRLYWYRQTLGQGPEFLTYFQNEAQLEKSRLLSDRFSAERPKGSFSTLEIQRTEQGDSAMYLCASSSQSLNNNEQFFGPGTRLTVL.